This T cell receptor (beta chain) originates from a study of T cell repertoires in cytomegalovirus infection. As for the study in general: CMV infection plus the matching HLA type was flagged by public TCR beta signatures. Study-wide findings and caveats: HLA-C-restricted TCR beta clonotypes specific for CMV led the ex vivo response. Carriers of CMV plus the relevant HLA were identified by cumulative public TCR beta family frequency.

The CDR3 consists of 14 residues. Germline-derived CDR1 and CDR2 are ENHRY and SYGVKD. Unmatched junction bases numbered 7, after V lost 5 bases and J lost 5 bases. TCRdb independently ran MiXCR on the reads; one entry per CDR3 protein. The top ten hold less than 3% of the sample, which has just under 300,000 distinct CDR3 sequences, about a tenth seen once. In this sample, this clonotype turned up a few times. The antigen is not known. The sequence derives from a human donor in good health (CMV status not recorded). Some clones in this sample may be carry-over from other donors' samples. Sequenced: PBMCs. The chain is built from TRBV10-3 and TRBJ1-2; 8 nucleotides agree with TRBD1. The CDR3, as DNA: TGTGCCATCAGTATCCAGGGGGCTGGATATGGCTACACCTTC. Its protein product is CAISIQGAGYGYTF.